The present entry profiles one TCR beta chain with its context. This entry comes from a study of control samples from healthy donors and cancer patients. The CDR3 is 15 residues long. V was trimmed by 0 bases and J by 1 base, leaving 8 bases between them. Per the germline V gene, CDR1 is MGHRA and CDR2 is YSYEKL. Here immunoSEQ multiplex PCR was the method, and the copy in TCRdb shows in-frame clones only, minus some. The sample lists around 95,000 clones; roughly 80% were seen once. The clonotype comes from a man aged 30 to 39 in good health. The gene calls are TRBV4-1 and TRBJ2-3; D call uncertain. Sequencing was done on a sample of blood. This CDR3 reads CASSQDFRGTDTQYF. Written as DNA, the CDR3 is TGCGCCAGCAGCCAAGATTTCCGGGGCACAGATACGCAGTATTTT.